The 15 T cell receptor beta chains listed next were all sequenced from one sample in a study of blood T cell repertoires in COVID-19. The method was immunoSEQ multiplex PCR; TCRdb's version includes in-frame clones alone and lacks a portion of them. The sample holds roughly 280,000 clones, around 78% seen once. The sample comprised peripheral blood. All receptors come from a man aged 55 to 69 who had recovered from COVID-19.

This clone has just one count. The genes are TRBV5-1 and TRBJ1-1; 10 bases match TRBD1. Germline values: CDR1 SGHRS, CDR2 YFSETQ. After removal of 2 bases from V and 7 bases from J, the junction contained 8 bases not matched to a gene. The CDR3 runs to 15 residues. The CDR3 DNA reads as TGCGCCAGCAGCTTACCGGGACAGGGGACGGATGAAGCTTTCTTT. It is translated as CASSLPGQGTDEAFF.

The chain links TRBV5-6 to TRBJ2-3; D may be TRBD2 (6 bases). The CDR3 contains 15 residues. V was trimmed by 4 bases and J by 1 base, leaving 13 bases between them. Germline CDR1 SGHDT, CDR2 YYEEEE. The DNA for the CDR3 is TGTGCCAGCAGCGGAGGGCTAGCTCGCACAGATACGCAGTATTTT. This translates into CASSGGLARTDTQYF.

The chain uses TRBV14 and TRBJ2-3; 14 bases are shared with TRBD2. This CDR3 has 20 amino acids. V lost 4 bases to trimming and J lost 1 base; unmatched junction nucleotides: 13. The germline gives CDR1 SGHDN, CDR2 FVKESK. This chain's CDR3 is CASSRRRTSGRPGGTDTQYF. The CDR3 DNA is TGTGCCAGCAGCCGAAGAAGGACTAGCGGGAGGCCCGGGGGCACAGATACGCAGTATTTT. Complete variable domain (other parts from reference TRBV14 and TRBJ2-3): EAGVTQFPSHSVIEKGQTVTLRCDPISGHDNLYWYRRVMGKEIKFLLHFVKESKQDESGMPNNRFLAERTGGTYSTLKVQPAELEDSGVYFCASSRRRTSGRPGGTDTQYFGPGTRLTVL.

The CDR3 protein is CAWKGAGGRKTQYF. The DNA of the CDR3 is TGTGCCTGGAAGGGAGCGGGGGGGCGTAAGACCCAGTACTTC. J is TRBJ2-5 and V is TRBV30; TRBD2 matches 10 bases. The CDR3 consists of 14 residues. The V segment lost 4 bases and the J segment 6 bases; nucleotides outside the gene matches: 8. CDR1 and CDR2 from the germline V gene are GTSNPN and SVGIG (reference sequence).

The rearrangement joins TRBV6-1 to TRBJ2-5; 12 nucleotides agree with TRBD2. V gave up 2 bases and J gave up 3 bases; unmatched junction bases: 13. Germline values: CDR1 MNHNS, CDR2 SASEGT. The CDR3 is made up of 19 amino acids. CDR3 DNA: TGTGCCAGCAGTGAAAAGTTTGGTGGAACTAGCGGGGGGAAAGAGACCCAGTACTTC. Translated, it gives CASSEKFGGTSGGKETQYF.

CDR3: CASSQGLILSGNTIYF. In DNA, the CDR3 is TGTGCCAGCAGCCAAGGACTTATTCTCTCTGGAAACACCATATATTTT. The chain combines TRBV3-1 (or the pseudogene TRBV3-2) with TRBJ1-3; no clear D. This CDR3 region has 16 residues. The germline V and J ends were trimmed by 1 base and 0 bases, with 10 bases remaining between them. Germline V lookup: CDR1 LGHDT, CDR2 YNNKEL (reference sequence).

This clone was observed once. The rearrangement links TRBV5-4 to TRBJ2-7; TRBD2 is a possible D gene (5 bases). Deletions cut 4 bases from V and 6 bases from J, with 23 bases between. In germline, CDR1 is SGHNT, CDR2 YYREEE (reference sequence). There are 16 residues in the CDR3. Here the CDR3 reads CASSPGGLRRSGEQYF. The CDR3 nucleotides read TGTGCCAGCAGCCCCGGAGGCTTACGGAGGAGCGGCGAGCAGTACTTC. The full variable domain, with the rest looked up from reference TRBV5-4 and TRBJ2-7, is ETGVTQSPTHLIKTRGQQVTLRCSSQSGHNTVSWYQQALGQGPQFIFQYYREEENGRGNFPPRFSGLQFPNYSSELNVNALELDDSALYLCASSPGGLRRSGEQYFGPGTRLTVT.

The chain employs TRBV3-1 (or the pseudogene TRBV3-2) and TRBJ2-3; 7 bases fit TRBD1. The V segment lost 4 bases and the J segment 1 base; nucleotides outside the gene matches: 5. The germline V gene has CDR1 LGHDT and CDR2 YNNKEL (reference sequence). The CDR3 loop spans 15 amino acids. CDR3 coding DNA: TGTGCCAGCAGCCTCACAGGGGCCGGCACAGATACGCAGTATTTT. Encoded protein: CASSLTGAGTDTQYF.

V is TRBV18 and J is TRBJ2-7; 8 bases map to TRBD1. Germline values: CDR1 KGHSH, CDR2 LQKENI. The ends lost 3 bases at V and 7 bases at J; junction bases unmatched: 5. This CDR3 has 13 residues. The CDR3 region has the DNA TGTGCCAGCTCACCGCCCGACAGGGGAGAGCAGTACTTC. Translation: CASSPPDRGEQYF.

In the case of this clone: At the DNA level, this CDR3 is encoded by other sequences in the same sample as well. The chain uses TRBV5-1 and TRBJ1-2; 7 bases align to TRBD1. Germline V gene data show CDR1 as SGHRS and CDR2 as YFSETQ. The CDR3 loop spans 15 amino acids. Unmatched junction bases numbered 7, after V lost 3 bases and J lost 2 bases. The CDR3 DNA follows: TGCGCCAGCAGCTGGGGGGACAGACTCAACTATGGCTACACCTTC. Protein product: CASSWGDRLNYGYTF.

The CDR3 is CASSRGQGGSGNTIYF. In nucleotides, the CDR3 is TGTGCCAGCAGTCGAGGGCAGGGGGGCTCTGGAAACACCATATATTTT. The genes are TRBV6-6 and TRBJ1-3; 7 positions match TRBD1. The V and J ends lost 5 bases and 0 bases, in that order; junction bases with no gene match: 7. CDR3 size: 16 residues. CDR1 and CDR2 from the germline V gene are MNHNY and SVGAGI (reference sequence).

The rearrangement uses TRBV7-2 and TRBJ1-4; possibly TRBD1 for D (5 bases). The CDR3 is 15 residues long. The V end lost 5 bases, the J end lost 4 bases, and 14 bases lay between the germline ends. Germline loops: CDR1 SGHTA, CDR2 FQGNSA. CDR3 sequence (DNA): TGTGCCAGCAGCCTACAGCGGGGGAATAATGAAAAACTGTTTTTT. Translating gives CASSLQRGNNEKLFF. Full variable domain (remainder filled in from reference TRBV7-2 and TRBJ1-4): GAGVSQSPSNKVTEKGKDVELRCDPISGHTALYWYRQSLGQGLEFLIYFQGNSAPDKSGLPSDRFSAERTGGSVSTLTIQRTQQEDSAVYLCASSLQRGNNEKLFFGSGTQLSVL.

A single count supports this clone. The J gene is TRBJ2-1, the V gene TRBV3-1 (or the pseudogene TRBV3-2); 8 nucleotides match TRBD2. Germline CDR1 LGHDT, CDR2 YNNKEL (reference sequence). V shed 0 bases and J 16 bases; nucleotides not matched to a gene: 8. The CDR3 covers 13 residues. The CDR3 DNA reads as TGTGCCAGCAGCCAAGACCAAGCGGGAGTTAGTTTCTTC. Its protein product is CASSQDQAGVSFF.

The chain has TRBV6-1 and TRBJ1-6; 7 nucleotides line up with TRBD1. This CDR3 comprises 14 residues. Germline V CDR1 and CDR2: MNHNS, SASEGT. V trimming: 7 bases; J trimming: 5 bases; junction bases outside the gene matches: 5. The CDR3 loop is CASNLGTDNSPLHF. CDR3 sequence (DNA): TGTGCCAGCAACTTAGGGACAGATAATTCACCCCTCCACTTT.

The V and J genes are TRBV5-6 and TRBJ2-1, with 9 bases fitting TRBD2. Germline V CDR1 and CDR2: SGHDT, YYEEEE. This CDR3 contains 15 residues. The J segment lost 4 bases and the V segment lost 4 bases, leaving 6 bases of the junction unmatched. The CDR3 is CASSLGTSSYNEQFF. The CDR3, as DNA: TGTGCCAGCAGCCTAGGGACTAGCAGTTACAATGAGCAGTTCTTC.